The source of this T cell receptor (beta chain) is a study of blood T cell repertoires in COVID-19. TCRdb's copy holds only in-frame clones and misses some; the assay was immunoSEQ multiplex PCR. The sample has under 350,000 clones; approximately 83% are singletons. With 3 bases clipped from V and 7 bases from J, the junction kept 9 bases outside the gene matches. The CDR3 runs to 16 residues. Looked up from germline, CDR1 is KGHSH and CDR2 is LQKENI. The TCR was taken from a woman aged 70-85 years with acute or convalescent COVID-19. The specimen was peripheral blood. This chain connects TRBV18 to TRBJ1-6; 7 bases match TRBD1. CDR3 bases: TGTGCCAGCTCACCTTTACCGGGACAGCAAAATTCACCCCTCCACTTT. It yields the protein CASSPLPGQQNSPLHF.